Given below is one T cell receptor (beta chain) in context. Its antigen is as yet unknown. Primers included in the PCR were 60 Vbeta and 13 Jbeta primers. Assay: immunoSEQ multiplex PCR; the TCRdb copy retains only in-frame clones and omits some. The sample lists over 90,000 clones, under 85% occurring once. CDR3 length equals 17 residues. The V gene end was trimmed by 3 bases and the J gene end by 2 bases; junction bases not matched to a gene: 14. CDR1 SQVTM and CDR2 ANQGSEA come from the germline V gene. These data come from a study of cytomegalovirus exposure and HLA in healthy donors. Across the whole study: Sequencing of approximately 190 million T cells in an earlier analysis found 95 million to 120 million unique TCR beta sequences. Findings and limits, study-wide: Rarity marked most TCR sequences, yet some public TCRs occurred in many donors. Highly shared variants forming one cluster were likely a sequencing artifact.

Every donor was a healthy person donating bone marrow. The V call is TRBV29-1, the J call TRBJ1-2, with TRBD1 matching over 8 bases. Sequencing was carried out using PBMCs. The receptor's source is a man aged 45 to 65 in good health and CMV-seropositive. CDR3 residues: CSVDKRTDRAGNYGYTF. The DNA of the CDR3 is TGCAGCGTTGACAAGCGAACGGACAGGGCGGGAAACTATGGCTACACCTTC.